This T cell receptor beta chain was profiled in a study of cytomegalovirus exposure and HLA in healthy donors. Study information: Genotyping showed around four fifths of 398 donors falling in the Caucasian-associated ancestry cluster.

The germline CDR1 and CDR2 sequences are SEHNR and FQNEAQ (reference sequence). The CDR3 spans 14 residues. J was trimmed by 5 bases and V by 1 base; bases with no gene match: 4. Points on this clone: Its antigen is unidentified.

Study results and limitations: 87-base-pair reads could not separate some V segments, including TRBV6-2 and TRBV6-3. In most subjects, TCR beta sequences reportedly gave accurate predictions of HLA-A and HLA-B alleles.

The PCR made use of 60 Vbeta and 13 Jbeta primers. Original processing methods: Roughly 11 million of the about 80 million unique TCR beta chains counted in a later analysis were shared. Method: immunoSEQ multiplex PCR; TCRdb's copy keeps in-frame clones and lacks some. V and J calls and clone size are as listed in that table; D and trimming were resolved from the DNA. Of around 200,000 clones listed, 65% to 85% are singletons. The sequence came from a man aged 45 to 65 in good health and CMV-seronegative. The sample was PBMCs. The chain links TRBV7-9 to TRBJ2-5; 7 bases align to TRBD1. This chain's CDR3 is CASSLGGGAETQYF. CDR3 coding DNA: TGTGCCAGCAGCTTAGGAGGGGGCGCGGAGACCCAGTACTTC.